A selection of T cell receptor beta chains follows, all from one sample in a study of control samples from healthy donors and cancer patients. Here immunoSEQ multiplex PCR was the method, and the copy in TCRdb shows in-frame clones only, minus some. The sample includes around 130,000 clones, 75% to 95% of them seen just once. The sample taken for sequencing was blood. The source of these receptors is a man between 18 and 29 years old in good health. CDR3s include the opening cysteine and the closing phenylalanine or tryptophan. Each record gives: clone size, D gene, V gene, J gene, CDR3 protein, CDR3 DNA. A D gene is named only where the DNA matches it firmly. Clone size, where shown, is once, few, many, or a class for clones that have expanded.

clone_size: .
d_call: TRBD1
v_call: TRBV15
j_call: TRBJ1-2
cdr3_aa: CATSRDLFGTGDGYTF
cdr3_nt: TGTGCCACCAGCAGAGATCTCTTTGGGACAGGGGATGGCTACACCTTC

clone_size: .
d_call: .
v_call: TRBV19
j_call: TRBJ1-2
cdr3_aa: CASSIFRSLPPRPGYTF
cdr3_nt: TGTGCCAGTAGTATTTTCCGCTCCTTGCCCCCACGCCCCGGCTACACCTTC

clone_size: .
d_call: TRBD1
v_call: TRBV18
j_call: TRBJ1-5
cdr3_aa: CASSPGTGSQPQHF
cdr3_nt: TGTGCCAGCTCACCAGGGACAGGAAGTCAGCCCCAGCATTTT

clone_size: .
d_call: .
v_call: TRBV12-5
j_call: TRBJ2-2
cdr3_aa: CASGLVRRGENTGELFF
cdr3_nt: TGTGCTAGTGGTTTGGTTCGACGGGGTGAGAACACCGGGGAGCTGTTTTTT

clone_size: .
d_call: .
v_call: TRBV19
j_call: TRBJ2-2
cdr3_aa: CATTWTTNTGELFF
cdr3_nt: TGTGCCACCACCTGGACAACGAACACCGGGGAGCTGTTTTTT

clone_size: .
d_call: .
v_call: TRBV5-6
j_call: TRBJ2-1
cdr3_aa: CASSLAPSSYNEQFF
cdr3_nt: TGTGCCAGCAGCTTGGCCCCAAGCTCCTACAATGAGCAGTTCTTC

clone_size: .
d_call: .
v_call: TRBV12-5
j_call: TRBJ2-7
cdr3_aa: CASGWPNEQYF
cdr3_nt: TGTGCTAGTGGTTGGCCCAACGAGCAGTACTTC

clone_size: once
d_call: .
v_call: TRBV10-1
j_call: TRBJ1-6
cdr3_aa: CASSLDSNSPLHF
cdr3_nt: TGCGCCAGCAGTCTCGACAGTAATTCACCCCTCCACTTT

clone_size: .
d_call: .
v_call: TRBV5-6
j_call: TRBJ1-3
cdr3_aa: CASSLVRGNTIYF
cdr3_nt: TGTGCCAGCAGCTTGGTCAGGGGAAACACCATATATTTT

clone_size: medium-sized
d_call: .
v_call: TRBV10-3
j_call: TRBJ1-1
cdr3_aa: CAISGGGVPNTEAFF
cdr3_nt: TGTGCCATCAGTGGGGGAGGCGTACCGAACACTGAAGCTTTCTTT

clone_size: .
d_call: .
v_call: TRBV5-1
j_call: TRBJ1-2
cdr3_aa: CASSPGLGIYGYTF
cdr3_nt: TGCGCCAGCAGCCCCGGGTTAGGGATCTATGGCTACACCTTC

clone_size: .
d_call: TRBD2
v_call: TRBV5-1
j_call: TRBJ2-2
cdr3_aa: CASSPNPETSGRAGELFF
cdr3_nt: TGCGCCAGCAGCCCGAATCCAGAAACTAGCGGTAGGGCCGGGGAGCTGTTTTTT

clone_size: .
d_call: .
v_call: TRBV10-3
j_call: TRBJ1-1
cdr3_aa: CAILGPNTEAFF
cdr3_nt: TGTGCCATCCTAGGCCCGAACACTGAAGCTTTCTTT

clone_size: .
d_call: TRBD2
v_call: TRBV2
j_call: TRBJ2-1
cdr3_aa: CASSSSGGAYNEQFF
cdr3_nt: TGTGCCAGCAGTAGTAGCGGGGGGGCGTACAATGAGCAGTTCTTC

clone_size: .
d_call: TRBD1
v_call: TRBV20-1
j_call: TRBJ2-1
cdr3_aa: CSASFRDSAYNEQFF
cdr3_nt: TGCAGTGCTAGTTTCCGGGACAGCGCCTACAATGAGCAGTTCTTC

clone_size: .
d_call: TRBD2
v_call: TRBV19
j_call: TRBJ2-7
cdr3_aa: CASSTLGLAGKGYEQYF
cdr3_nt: TGTGCCAGTAGTACACTCGGACTAGCGGGGAAAGGCTACGAGCAGTACTTC